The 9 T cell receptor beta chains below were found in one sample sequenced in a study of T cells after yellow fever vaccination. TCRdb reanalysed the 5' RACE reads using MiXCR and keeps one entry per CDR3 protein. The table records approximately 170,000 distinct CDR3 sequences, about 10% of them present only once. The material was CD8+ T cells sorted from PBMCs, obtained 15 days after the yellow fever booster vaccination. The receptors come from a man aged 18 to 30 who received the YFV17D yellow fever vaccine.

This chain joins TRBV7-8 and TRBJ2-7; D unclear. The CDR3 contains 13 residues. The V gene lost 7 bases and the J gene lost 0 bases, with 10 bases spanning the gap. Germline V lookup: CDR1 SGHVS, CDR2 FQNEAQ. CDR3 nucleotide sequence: TGTGCCAGCAACCCAGGCCCCTCCTACGAGCAGTACTTC. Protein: CASNPGPSYEQYF.

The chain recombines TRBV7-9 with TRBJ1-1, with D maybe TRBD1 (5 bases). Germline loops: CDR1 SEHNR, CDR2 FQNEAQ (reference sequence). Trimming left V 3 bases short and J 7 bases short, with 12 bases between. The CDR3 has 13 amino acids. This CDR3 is CASSFLDTGEAFF. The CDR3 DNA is TGTGCCAGCAGCTTTTTGGACACCGGTGAAGCTTTCTTT. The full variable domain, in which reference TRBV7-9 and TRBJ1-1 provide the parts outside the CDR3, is DTGVSQNPRHKITKRGQNVTFRCDPISEHNRLYWYRQTLGQGPEFLTYFQNEAQLEKSRLLSDRFSAERPKGSFSTLEIQRTEQGDSAMYLCASSFLDTGEAFFGQGTRLTVV.

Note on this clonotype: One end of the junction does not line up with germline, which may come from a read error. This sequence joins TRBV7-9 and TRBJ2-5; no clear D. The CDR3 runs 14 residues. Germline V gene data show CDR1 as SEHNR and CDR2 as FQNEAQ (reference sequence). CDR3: CASSLALDSPGVDF. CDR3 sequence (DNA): TGTGCCAGCAGCTTAGCCTTGGATTCCCCTGGGGTGGACTTC.

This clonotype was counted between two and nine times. Written as DNA, the CDR3 is TGTGCCAGCAGTTACCTTTGGGGAACCCCGGCCGGGGAGCTGTTTTTT. Protein: CASSYLWGTPAGELFF. The V and J genes are TRBV6-2 or TRBV6-3 and TRBJ2-2; no definite D call. The germline V and J ends were trimmed by 2 bases and 6 bases, with 16 bases remaining between them. The CDR3 contains 16 residues. CDR1 and CDR2 from the germline V gene are MNHEY and SVGEGT.

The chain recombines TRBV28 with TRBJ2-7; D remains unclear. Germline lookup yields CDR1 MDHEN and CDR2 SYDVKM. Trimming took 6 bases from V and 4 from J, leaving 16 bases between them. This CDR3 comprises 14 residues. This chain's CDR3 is CASSPLTRAYEQYV. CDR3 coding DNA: TGTGCCAGCAGCCCTTTGACAAGGGCATACGAGCAGTACGTC.

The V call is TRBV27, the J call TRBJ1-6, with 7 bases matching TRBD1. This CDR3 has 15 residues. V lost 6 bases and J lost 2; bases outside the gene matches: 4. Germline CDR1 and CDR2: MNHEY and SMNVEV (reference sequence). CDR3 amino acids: CASRKGTAYNSPLHF. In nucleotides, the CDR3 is TGTGCCAGCAGGAAGGGGACAGCCTATAATTCACCCCTCCACTTT.

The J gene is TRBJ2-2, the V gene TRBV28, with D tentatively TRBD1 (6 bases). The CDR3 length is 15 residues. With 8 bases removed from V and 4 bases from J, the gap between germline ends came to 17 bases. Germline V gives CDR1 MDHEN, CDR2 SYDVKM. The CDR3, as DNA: TGTGCCAGCTTGCCCCAGGGGCAGGGCACCGGGGAGCTGTTTTTT. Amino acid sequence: CASLPQGQGTGELFF.

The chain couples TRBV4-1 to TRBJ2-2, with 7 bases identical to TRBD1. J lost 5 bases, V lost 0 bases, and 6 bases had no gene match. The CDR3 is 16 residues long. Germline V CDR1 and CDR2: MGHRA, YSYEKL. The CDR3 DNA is TGCGCCAGCAGCCAAGACACAGGGGCTAGGACCGGGGAGCTGTTTTTT. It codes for CASSQDTGARTGELFF.

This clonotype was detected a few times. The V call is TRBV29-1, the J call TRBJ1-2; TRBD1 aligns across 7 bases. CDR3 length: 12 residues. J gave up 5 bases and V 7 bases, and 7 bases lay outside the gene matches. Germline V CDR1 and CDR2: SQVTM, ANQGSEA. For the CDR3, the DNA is TGCAGCGACCGGACAGGAATTTATGGCTACACCTTC. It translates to CSDRTGIYGYTF.